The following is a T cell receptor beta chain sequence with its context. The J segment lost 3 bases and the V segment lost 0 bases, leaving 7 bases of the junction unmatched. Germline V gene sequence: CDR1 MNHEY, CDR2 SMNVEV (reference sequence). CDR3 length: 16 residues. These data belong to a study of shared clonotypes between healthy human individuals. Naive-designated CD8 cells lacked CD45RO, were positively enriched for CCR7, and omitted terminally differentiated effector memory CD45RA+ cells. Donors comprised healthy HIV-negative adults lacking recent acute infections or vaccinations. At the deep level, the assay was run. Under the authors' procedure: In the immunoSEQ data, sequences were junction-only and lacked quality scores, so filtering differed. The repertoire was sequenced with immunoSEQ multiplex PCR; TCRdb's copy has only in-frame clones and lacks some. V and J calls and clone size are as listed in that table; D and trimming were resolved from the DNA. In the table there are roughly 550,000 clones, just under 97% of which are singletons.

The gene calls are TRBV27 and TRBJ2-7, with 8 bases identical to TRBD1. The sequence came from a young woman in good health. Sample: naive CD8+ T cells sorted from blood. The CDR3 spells CASSLSRDRIFYEQYF. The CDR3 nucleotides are TGTGCCAGCAGTTTATCCCGGGACAGGATATTCTACGAGCAGTACTTC.